The present entry profiles one T cell receptor (beta chain) with its context. TCRdb's copy holds only in-frame clones and misses some; the assay was immunoSEQ multiplex PCR. The table lists approximately 480,000 clones, about 80% of them singletons, with about 12% in the top ten. Adult donors, all healthy and HIV-negative, had no recent acute infections or vaccinations. Every donor was a Caucasian adult from Nashville, Tennessee. CDR3 length: 13 residues. The germline V gene has CDR1 LNHDA and CDR2 SQIVND (reference sequence). After removal of 4 bases from V and 7 bases from J, the junction contained 4 bases not matched to a gene. This record belongs to a study of shared clonotypes between healthy human individuals.

The material sequenced was PBMCs. This TCR was sampled from a woman in her forties in good health. Some clones in this sample may be carry-over from other donors' samples. The V gene is TRBV19, the J gene TRBJ2-1; 7 bases match TRBD1. CDR3 loop: CASSSRGWNEQFF. CDR3 bases: TGTGCCAGTAGTAGCAGGGGGTGGAATGAGCAGTTCTTC.